These 27 T cell receptor beta chains were sequenced from one sample in a study of radiation and T cells in renal cell carcinoma. Time point denoted: blood 2 weeks post-SBRT. Treatment in this sample: 15 Gy SBRT to primary tumor, nephrectomy 4 weeks later. Profiling relied on immunoSEQ multiplex PCR, and the TCRdb table lists in-frame clones only, not all of them. Of 150,000 to 190,000 clones listed, roughly 89% were seen once; the top ten hold over 10%. The sequencing used blood, collected from a patient whose treatment included radiotherapy and nephrectomy. Every receptor here comes from a woman between 50 and 59 years old with renal cell carcinoma.

The V gene is TRBV5-5, the J gene TRBJ1-1; D unclear. The CDR3 has 13 amino acids. V was shortened by 0 bases and J by 2 bases, with 5 bases between the two germline ends. The germline CDR1 and CDR2 sequences are SGHKS and YYEKEE (reference sequence). The CDR3 DNA sequence: TGTGCCAGCAGCTTGGGACCTAACACTGAAGCTTTCTTT. Translating gives CASSLGPNTEAFF.

The rearrangement links TRBV5-4 to TRBJ1-2; D may be TRBD1 (6 bases). The CDR3 sequence is 14 residues long. Trimming removed 0 bases at V and 5 bases at J, with 11 bases between. Germline CDR1 is SGHNT and CDR2 is YYREEE (reference sequence). CDR3 loop: CASSLDRVGYGYTF. The CDR3 DNA sequence: TGTGCCAGCAGCTTGGACAGGGTAGGGTATGGCTACACCTTC.

The table lists this clone with a few counts. CDR3 in amino acids: CASSPVQVPRWTEAFF. CDR3 nucleotides: TGTGCCAGCTCACCTGTACAGGTCCCCCGATGGACTGAAGCTTTCTTT. The chain employs TRBV18 and TRBJ1-1; D is perhaps TRBD1 (5 bases). Germline V gene sequence: CDR1 KGHSH, CDR2 LQKENI. The CDR3 consists of 16 residues. V was trimmed by 3 bases and J by 5 bases, leaving 19 bases between them.

The gene calls are TRBV6-1 and TRBJ1-1; a weak D match, TRBD1 (6 bases). Germline assignment: CDR1 MNHNS and CDR2 SASEGT. V lost 6 bases and J 5 bases, leaving 16 bases between the germline ends. The CDR3 length is 14 residues. The CDR3 protein is CASREGQGYTEAFF. CDR3 nucleotides: TGTGCCAGCAGGGAGGGGCAGGGGTATACTGAAGCTTTCTTT.

The rearrangement joins TRBV9 to TRBJ2-1; 9 bases are shared with TRBD2. Trimming at V came to 1 base and at J to 8 bases, leaving 7 bases not matched to a gene. Germline V gene sequence: CDR1 SGDLS, CDR2 YYNGEE. CDR3 length: 15 amino acids. CDR3 residues: CASSVRRGGRDEQFF. The CDR3 DNA follows: TGTGCCAGCAGCGTACGGCGGGGGGGCCGGGATGAGCAGTTCTTC.

This rearrangement joins TRBV7-9 to TRBJ2-7; D not resolved. Germline V gene data show CDR1 as SEHNR and CDR2 as FQNEAQ (reference sequence). V was pared by 1 base and J by 4 bases, with 5 bases between. The CDR3 loop spans 12 amino acids. The CDR3 reads CASSLVSYEQYF. CDR3 sequence (DNA): TGTGCCAGCAGCTTAGTGAGTTACGAGCAGTACTTC.

The table lists this clone with a few counts. This chain connects TRBV19 to TRBJ2-2; 7 bases line up with TRBD2. This CDR3 spans 15 amino acids. Germline V gives CDR1 LNHDA, CDR2 SQIVND (reference sequence). The V and J ends lost 6 bases and 4 bases, in that order; junction bases with no gene match: 8. The CDR3 here is CASRTVAGFTGELFF. DNA of the CDR3: TGTGCCAGTAGAACGGTAGCGGGTTTCACCGGGGAGCTGTTTTTT.

V is TRBV6-5 and J is TRBJ1-2; TRBD1 aligns across 7 bases. CDR3 length equals 13 residues. Germline loops: CDR1 MNHEY, CDR2 SVGAGI. V lost 6 bases and J lost 4; bases outside the gene matches: 5. CDR3 protein: CASSRGEGYGYTF. The CDR3 nucleotides read TGTGCCAGCAGCAGGGGGGAGGGCTATGGCTACACCTTC.

The V call is TRBV6-4, the J call TRBJ1-5; no clear D. Trimming removed 6 bases at V and 1 base at J, with 7 bases between. There are 13 residues in the CDR3. Germline-derived CDR1 and CDR2 are MRHNA and SNTAGT. The CDR3 coding sequence is TGTGCCAGCAGACGTAACAGCAATCAGCCCCAGCATTTT. Its protein is CASRRNSNQPQHF.

V gene TRBV19 combines with J gene TRBJ1-3, with D unclear. This CDR3 region has 14 residues. The V gene's germline CDR1 is LNHDA and CDR2 SQIVND (reference sequence). V lost 5 bases, J lost 8 bases, and 16 bases lay in between. The CDR3 is CASSSQVLVDTIYF. DNA for the CDR3: TGTGCCAGTAGTTCTCAGGTCCTGGTAGACACCATATATTTT.

The CDR3 nucleotides read TGTGCCAGTAGTGTCATACTGGGCGACACAGATACGCAGTATTTT. Translating gives CASSVILGDTDTQYF. The chain has TRBV19 and TRBJ2-3; D remains unclear. CDR1 and CDR2 from the germline V gene are LNHDA and SQIVND (reference sequence). The CDR3 consists of 15 residues. Deletions cut 5 bases from V and 2 bases from J, with 14 bases between.

The J gene is TRBJ2-7, the V gene TRBV7-9; 10 bases fit TRBD1. V shed 5 bases and J 8 bases; nucleotides not matched to a gene: 9. Germline CDR1 and CDR2: SEHNR and FQNEAQ (reference sequence). The CDR3 is 14 residues long. In DNA, the CDR3 is TGTGCCAGCAGCCAGGACAGGGGGGACTTGAAGCAGTACTTC. Encoded protein: CASSQDRGDLKQYF.

The chain uses TRBV6-6 and TRBJ1-5, with D unclear. CDR1 and CDR2 from the germline V gene are MNHNY and SVGAGI (reference sequence). This CDR3 has 16 residues. Trimming left V 4 bases short and J 2 bases short, with 15 bases between. CDR3 nucleotide sequence: TGTGCCAGCAGTTCCGACGGCCAGGCGGGCAATCAGCCCCAGCATTTT. Translation gives CASSSDGQAGNQPQHF.

The rearrangement joins TRBV2 to TRBJ2-7, with 7 bases matching TRBD1. Germline V gives CDR1 SNHLY, CDR2 FYNNEI. The CDR3 loop spans 20 amino acids. V shed 0 bases, J shed 5 bases, and the junction held 22 bases outside the gene matches. The DNA of the CDR3 is TGTGCCAGCAGTGAAGCGCTCTTTAAGTCCGCGACAGGGAGATTCAACGAGCAGTACTTC. The encoded protein is CASSEALFKSATGRFNEQYF.

J is TRBJ2-3 and V is TRBV9, with no clear D. The CDR3 consists of 13 residues. The V end was cut by 0 bases, the J end by 4 bases, with 6 bases between. CDR1 is SGDLS and CDR2 is YYNGEE in the germline V gene. This CDR3 reads CASSVDSPDTQYF. Here the CDR3 DNA reads TGTGCCAGCAGCGTAGATAGTCCAGATACGCAGTATTTT.

This chain links TRBV4-1 with TRBJ2-2; no clear D gene. The V gene lost 5 bases and the J gene lost 1 base, with 2 bases spanning the gap. The CDR3 spans 12 residues. CDR1 is MGHRA and CDR2 is YSYEKL in the germline V gene. This CDR3 is CASSKNTGELFF. The CDR3 DNA sequence: TGCGCCAGCAGCAAGAACACCGGGGAGCTGTTTTTT.

As concerns this clone: This sample also contains other DNA sequences that code for the same CDR3. The V and J genes are TRBV19 and TRBJ1-4; D perhaps matches TRBD1 (6 bases). CDR1 and CDR2 from the germline V gene are LNHDA and SQIVND (reference sequence). This CDR3 contains 13 residues. Trimming took 3 bases from V and 8 from J, leaving 10 bases between them. The DNA of the CDR3 is TGTGCCAGTAGTATCTCGGGGGGCGAAAAACTGTTTTTT. It is translated as CASSISGGEKLFF. Full variable domain (rest looked up from reference TRBV19 and TRBJ1-4): DGGITQSPKYLFRKEGQNVTLSCEQNLNHDAMYWYRQDPGQGLRLIYYSQIVNDFQKGDIAEGYSVSREKKESFPLTVTSAQKNPTAFYLCASSISGGEKLFFGSGTQLSVL.

This clone was seen repeatedly, ten times or more. This chain links TRBV19 with TRBJ1-1; no reliable D call. Trimming cost V 7 bases and J 0 bases, with 21 bases left between them. Germline V CDR1 and CDR2: LNHDA, SQIVND (reference sequence). The CDR3 loop spans 17 amino acids. In DNA, the CDR3 is TGTGCCAGTACCATAATTGGCGGAAGATCCATGAACACTGAAGCTTTCTTT. This sequence encodes CASTIIGGRSMNTEAFF.

The CDR3 loop reads CSASIHYGYTF. CDR3 DNA: TGCAGTGCTAGTATCCACTATGGCTACACCTTC. The chain uses TRBV20-1 and TRBJ1-2; no clear D. V was trimmed by 3 bases and J by 3 bases, leaving 5 bases between them. Germline CDR1 reads DFQATT; CDR2 reads SNEGSKA (reference sequence). CDR3 size: 11 residues.

The chain joins TRBV12-5 to TRBJ1-2; no clear D. The germline gives CDR1 LGHNT, CDR2 FRNRAP. The germline V and J ends were trimmed by 0 bases and 8 bases, with 13 bases remaining between them. The CDR3 runs 14 residues. The CDR3 is CASGLVQYGEGYTF. For the CDR3, the DNA is TGTGCTAGTGGTTTGGTACAATACGGGGAGGGCTACACCTTC.

The chain employs TRBV15 and TRBJ1-4; no clear D. Trimming stripped 0 bases from V and 1 base from J, with 3 bases between. The CDR3 covers 14 residues. Germline CDR1 and CDR2: LNHNV and YYDKDF (reference sequence). CDR3 DNA: TGTGCCACCAGCAGAGAGAGAACTAATGAAAAACTGTTTTTT. This sequence encodes CATSRERTNEKLFF.

The chain recombines TRBV7-9 with TRBJ2-4, with 10 bases matching TRBD1. Trimming cost V 5 bases and J 6 bases; bases outside gene matches: 7. CDR1 and CDR2 (germline): SEHNR, FQNEAQ (reference sequence). This CDR3 has 15 amino acids. The CDR3 DNA reads as TGTGCCAGCAGCCAGGCGGACAGGGGGTTAAACATTCAGTACTTC. Protein: CASSQADRGLNIQYF.

The chain couples TRBV10-3 to TRBJ1-1; a possible D gene is TRBD1 (5 bases). This CDR3 region has 16 residues. V shed 5 bases and J shed 1 base, with 17 bases lying between them. Looked up from germline, CDR1 is ENHRY and CDR2 is SYGVKD. In DNA form, the CDR3 reads TGTGCCATCAGTCGATCAGCCGGGACGGCGAACACTGAAGCTTTCTTT. As protein: CAISRSAGTANTEAFF.

J is TRBJ1-2 and V is TRBV5-5, with D maybe TRBD1 (5 bases). CDR1 and CDR2 from the germline V gene are SGHKS and YYEKEE (reference sequence). The CDR3 totals 15 residues. Between the trimmed V and J ends, which lost 1 base and 7 bases, there was a span of 17 bases. The CDR3 loop reads CASSLSPGPSRGYTF. The CDR3 DNA follows: TGTGCCAGCAGCTTGAGCCCGGGACCCTCGCGTGGCTACACCTTC.

The chain joins TRBV9 to TRBJ2-6; possibly TRBD1 or TRBD2 for D (5 bases each). CDR1 SGDLS and CDR2 YYNGEE come from the germline V gene. V lost 2 bases to trimming and J lost 1 base, with 16 bases between them. The CDR3 sequence is 18 residues long. The CDR3 is CASSVKPGPLSGANVLTF. CDR3 sequence (DNA): TGTGCCAGCAGCGTTAAACCGGGGCCACTTTCTGGGGCCAACGTCCTGACTTTC.

This clone was found once. V usage is TRBV5-4 and J usage is TRBJ2-7; no definite D call. In germline, CDR1 is SGHNT, CDR2 YYREEE (reference sequence). The CDR3 is 13 residues long. V lost 3 bases, J lost 7 bases, and 14 bases lay in between. CDR3 in amino acids: CASSSGGWGEQYF. CDR3 DNA: TGTGCCAGCAGCTCCGGTGGGTGGGGTGAGCAGTACTTC.

This chain joins TRBV6-5 and TRBJ1-2; TRBD1 agrees at 9 bases. This CDR3 is built from 13 residues. V shed 6 bases, J shed 5 bases, and the junction held 4 bases outside the gene matches. Per germline, CDR1 MNHEY and CDR2 SVGAGI. The CDR3 reads CASRGTGRYGYTF. The CDR3 DNA follows: TGTGCCAGCAGGGGGACAGGGCGATATGGCTACACCTTC.